This T cell receptor (beta chain) emerged from a study of STAT5B mutations in CD4+ large granular lymphocyte leukemia. Sequencing was at survey level. Authors' processing steps: The detection floor for productive clonotype frequency was 2.59 x 10-5. Profiling relied on immunoSEQ multiplex PCR, and the TCRdb table lists in-frame clones only, not all of them. Clone size and the V and J calls come from that table; the DNA yielded D and trimming. The repertoire holds roughly 21,000 clones, less than 80% seen once, with 4% in the top ten. Trimming left V 5 bases short and J 1 base short, with 17 bases between. CDR3 size: 16 residues. Germline CDR1 reads MNHEY; CDR2 reads SMNVEV (reference sequence). Comments on this clone: Its antigen is not known.

Findings and limits, study-wide: 8/27 top patient clones versus 2/35 control clones were TRBV06-family. Approximately 25% of private leukemic clonotypes occurred rarely in other patients' non-leukemic repertoires.

The sequencing input was CD4+ T cells from blood buffy coats. The chain carries TRBV27 and TRBJ1-1; perhaps TRBD1 as D (5 bases). The TCR was taken from a human donor in good health. The CDR3 reads CASSPGLPAGNTEAFF. CDR3 sequence (DNA): TGTGCCAGCAGTCCGGGACTCCCTGCAGGGAACACTGAAGCTTTCTTT.